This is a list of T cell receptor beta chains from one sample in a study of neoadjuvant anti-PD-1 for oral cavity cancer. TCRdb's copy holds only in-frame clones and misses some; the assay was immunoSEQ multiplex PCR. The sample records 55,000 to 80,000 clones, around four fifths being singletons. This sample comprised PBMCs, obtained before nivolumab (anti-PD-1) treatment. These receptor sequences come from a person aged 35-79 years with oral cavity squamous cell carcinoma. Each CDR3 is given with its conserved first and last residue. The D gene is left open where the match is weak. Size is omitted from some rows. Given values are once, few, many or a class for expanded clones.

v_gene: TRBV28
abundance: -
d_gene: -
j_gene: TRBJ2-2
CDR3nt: TGTGCCAGCAGTCAGGGGATAGTTGCCGGGGAGCTGTTTTTT
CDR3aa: CASSQGIVAGELFF

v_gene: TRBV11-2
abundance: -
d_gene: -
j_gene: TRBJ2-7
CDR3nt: TGTGCCAGCAGCTTAGCTCGGACAACTTACGAGCAGTACTTC
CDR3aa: CASSLARTTYEQYF

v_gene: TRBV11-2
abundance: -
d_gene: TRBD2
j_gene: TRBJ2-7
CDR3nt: TGTGCCAGCAGCCCGACTAGGACTAGCGACGGGTACGAGCAGTACTTC
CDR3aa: CASSPTRTSDGYEQYF

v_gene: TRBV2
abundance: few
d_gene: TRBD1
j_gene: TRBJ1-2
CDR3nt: TGTGCCAGCAGTGGAACCCGGGACAGGGCTCCTAACTATGGCTACACCTTC
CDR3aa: CASSGTRDRAPNYGYTF

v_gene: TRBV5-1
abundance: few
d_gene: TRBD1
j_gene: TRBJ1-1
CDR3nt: TGCGCCAGCAGCGCCGACAGGGTGATCACTGAAGCTTTCTTT
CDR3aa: CASSADRVITEAFF

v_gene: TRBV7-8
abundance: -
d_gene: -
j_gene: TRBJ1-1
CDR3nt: TGTGCCAGCAGCCCCAGACGTTTCATGAACACTGAAGCTTTCTTT
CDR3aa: CASSPRRFMNTEAFF

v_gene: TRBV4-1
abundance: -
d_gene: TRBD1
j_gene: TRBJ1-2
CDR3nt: TGCGCCAGCAGGCAGGGACAGGGACGAACCTATGGCTACACCTTC
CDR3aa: CASRQGQGRTYGYTF

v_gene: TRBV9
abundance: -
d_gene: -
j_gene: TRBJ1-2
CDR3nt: TGTGCCAGCACCAAGGGGGGCCGAGGTGGCTACACCTTC
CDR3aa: CASTKGGRGGYTF

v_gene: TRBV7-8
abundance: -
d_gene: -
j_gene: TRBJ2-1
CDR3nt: TGTGCCAGCAAAAGGACTCCGGACCCACGGGATGAGCAGTTCTTC
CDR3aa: CASKRTPDPRDEQFF

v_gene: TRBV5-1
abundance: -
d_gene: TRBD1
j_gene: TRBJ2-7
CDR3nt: TGCGCCAGCAGCCCGTGGACAGGGTACTCCTACGAGCAGTACTTC
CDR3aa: CASSPWTGYSYEQYF

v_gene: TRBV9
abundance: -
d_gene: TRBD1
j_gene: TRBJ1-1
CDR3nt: TGTGCCAGCAGCGTAGACCACCTGCGGGACAGGAACACTGAAGCTTTCTTT
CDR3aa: CASSVDHLRDRNTEAFF

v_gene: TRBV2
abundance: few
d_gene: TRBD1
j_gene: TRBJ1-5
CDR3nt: TGTGCCAGCAGCCTAAGGGACAGAAGAAATCAGCCCCAGCATTTT
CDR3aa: CASSLRDRRNQPQHF

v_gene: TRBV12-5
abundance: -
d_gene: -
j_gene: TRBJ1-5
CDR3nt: TGTGCTAGTGGTTTGGGGGAGGCTCCCAATCAGCCCCAGCATTTT
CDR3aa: CASGLGEAPNQPQHF

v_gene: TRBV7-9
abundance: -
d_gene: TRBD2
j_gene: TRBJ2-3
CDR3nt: TGTGCCAGCAGCTTCGGACTAGCGGGAGCGGTAGATACGCAGTATTTT
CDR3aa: CASSFGLAGAVDTQYF

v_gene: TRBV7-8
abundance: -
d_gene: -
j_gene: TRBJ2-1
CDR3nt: TGTGCCAGCAGCTTAGACCCAGACGCTGAGCAGTTCTTC
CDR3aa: CASSLDPDAEQFF

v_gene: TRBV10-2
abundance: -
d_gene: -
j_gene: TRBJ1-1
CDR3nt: TGCGCCAGCAGGGACACTGAAGCTTTCTTT
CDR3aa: CASRDTEAFF

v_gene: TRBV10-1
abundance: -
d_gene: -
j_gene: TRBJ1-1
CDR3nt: TGCGCCAGCAGTGCGGGCAGCTACACTGAAGCTTTCTTT
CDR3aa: CASSAGSYTEAFF

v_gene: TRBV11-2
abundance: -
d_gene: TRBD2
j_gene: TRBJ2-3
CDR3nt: TGTGCCAGCGCCCTGGGAGCGGGAGGGTGGAATACGCAGTATTTT
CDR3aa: CASALGAGGWNTQYF

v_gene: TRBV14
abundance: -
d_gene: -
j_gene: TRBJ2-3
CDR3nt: TGTGCCAGCAGCCTTAGCACAGATACGCAGTATTTT
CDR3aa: CASSLSTDTQYF

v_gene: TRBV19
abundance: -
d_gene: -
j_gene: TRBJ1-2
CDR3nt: TGTGCCAGTAGTATAGGAGGGGCGGTCAACTATGGCTACACCTTC
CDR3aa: CASSIGGAVNYGYTF

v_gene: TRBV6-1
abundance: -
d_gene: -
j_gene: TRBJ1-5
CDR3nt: TGTGCCAGCAGTGGAGGGGGACTGCGAGCACCCGTTTATAGCAATCAGCCCCAGCATTTT
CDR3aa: CASSGGGLRAPVYSNQPQHF

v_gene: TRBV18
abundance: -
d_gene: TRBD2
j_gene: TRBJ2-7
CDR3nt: TGTGCCAGCTCACCACGGGAGGGTTACGAGCAGTACTTC
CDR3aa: CASSPREGYEQYF

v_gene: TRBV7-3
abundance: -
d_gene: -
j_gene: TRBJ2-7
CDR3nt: TGTGCCAGCAGCCCGCGACCATTCTACGAGCAGTACTTC
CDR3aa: CASSPRPFYEQYF

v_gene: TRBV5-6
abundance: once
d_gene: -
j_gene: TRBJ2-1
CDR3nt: TGTGCCAGCAGCTTGGCCGGCTCCTACAATGAGCAGTTCTTC
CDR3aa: CASSLAGSYNEQFF

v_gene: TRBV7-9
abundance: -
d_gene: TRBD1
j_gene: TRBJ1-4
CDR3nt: TGTGCCAGCAGTCGAAGACAGGGTGAAAAACTGTTTTTT
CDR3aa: CASSRRQGEKLFF

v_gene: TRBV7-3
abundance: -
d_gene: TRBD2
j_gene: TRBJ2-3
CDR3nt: TGTGCCAGCAGCTCAATAGCGGGGGGGCCCGATACGCAGTATTTT
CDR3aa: CASSSIAGGPDTQYF

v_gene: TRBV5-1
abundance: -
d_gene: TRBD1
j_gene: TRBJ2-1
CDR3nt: TGCGCCAGCAGCAAGGGACAGGGGGCGTACGCGGAGCAGTTCTTC
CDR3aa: CASSKGQGAYAEQFF

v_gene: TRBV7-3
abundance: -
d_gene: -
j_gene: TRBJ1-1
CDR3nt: TGTGCCAGCAGCCTGTTAAGTCAGACAGAAGCTTTCTTT
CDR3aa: CASSLLSQTEAFF

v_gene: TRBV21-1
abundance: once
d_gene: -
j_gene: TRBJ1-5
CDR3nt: TGTGCCAGCAGCAAAGAAGGGCCAGGGGAGCCCCAGCATTTT
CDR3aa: CASSKEGPGEPQHF

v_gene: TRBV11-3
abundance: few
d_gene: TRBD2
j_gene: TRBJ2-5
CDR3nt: TGTGCCAGCAGCCCGTCTAGCGGGAGGGCGGAAGAGACCCAGTACTTC
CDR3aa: CASSPSSGRAEETQYF

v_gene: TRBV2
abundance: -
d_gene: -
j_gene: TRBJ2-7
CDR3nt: TGTGCCAGCAGTGAAGTAGGGGTACTAATCTACGAGCAGTACTTC
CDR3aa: CASSEVGVLIYEQYF

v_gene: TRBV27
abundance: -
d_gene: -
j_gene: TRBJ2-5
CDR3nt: TGTGCCAGCAGTTTATTAAGGGGTGAGACCCAGTACTTC
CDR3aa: CASSLLRGETQYF

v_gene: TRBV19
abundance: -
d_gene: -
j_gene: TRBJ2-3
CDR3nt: TGTGCCAGTAGTATAGTAATCAGGGATCCGACAGATACGCAGTATTTT
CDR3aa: CASSIVIRDPTDTQYF

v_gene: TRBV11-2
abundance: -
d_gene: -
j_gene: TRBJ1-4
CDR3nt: TGTGCCAGCAGCTTAAGTAACCCGGCCACGGCAACTAATGAAAAACTGTTTTTT
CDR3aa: CASSLSNPATATNEKLFF